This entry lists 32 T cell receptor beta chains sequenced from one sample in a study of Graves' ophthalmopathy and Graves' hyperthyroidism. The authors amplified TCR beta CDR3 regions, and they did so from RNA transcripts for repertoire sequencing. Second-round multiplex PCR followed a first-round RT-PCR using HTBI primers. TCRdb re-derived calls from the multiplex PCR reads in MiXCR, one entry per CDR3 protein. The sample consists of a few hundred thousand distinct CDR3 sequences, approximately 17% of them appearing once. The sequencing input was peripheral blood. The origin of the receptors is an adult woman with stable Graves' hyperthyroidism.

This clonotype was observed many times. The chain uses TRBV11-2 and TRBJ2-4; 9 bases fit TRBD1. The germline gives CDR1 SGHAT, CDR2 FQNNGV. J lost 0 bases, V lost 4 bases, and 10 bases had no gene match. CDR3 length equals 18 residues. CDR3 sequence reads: CASSSLRTGELAKNIQYF. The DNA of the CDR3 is TGTGCCAGCAGCTCCCTACGGACAGGGGAATTAGCCAAAAACATTCAGTACTTC.

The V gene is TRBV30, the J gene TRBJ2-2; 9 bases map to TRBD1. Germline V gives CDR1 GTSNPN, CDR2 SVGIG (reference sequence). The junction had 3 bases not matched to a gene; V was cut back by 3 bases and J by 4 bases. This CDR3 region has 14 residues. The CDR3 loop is CAWRRTGATGELFF. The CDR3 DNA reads TGTGCCTGGAGACGGACAGGGGCCACCGGGGAGCTGTTTTTT.

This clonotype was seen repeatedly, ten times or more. The CDR3 region has the DNA TGTGCCAGCAGTCCAGGACTAGCGATCTACGAGCAGTACTTC. This translates into CASSPGLAIYEQYF. The chain joins TRBV27 to TRBJ2-7; TRBD2 matches 9 bases. The V gene's germline CDR1 is MNHEY and CDR2 SMNVEV (reference sequence). Trimming cost V 5 bases and J 3 bases; bases outside gene matches: 5. The CDR3 extends over 14 amino acids.

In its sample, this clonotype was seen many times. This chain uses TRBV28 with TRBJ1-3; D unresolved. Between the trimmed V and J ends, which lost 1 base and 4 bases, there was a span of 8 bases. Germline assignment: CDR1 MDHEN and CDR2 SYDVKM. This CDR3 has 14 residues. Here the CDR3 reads CASSLLTPGNTIYF. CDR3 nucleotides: TGTGCCAGCAGTTTATTGACCCCCGGAAACACCATATATTTT.

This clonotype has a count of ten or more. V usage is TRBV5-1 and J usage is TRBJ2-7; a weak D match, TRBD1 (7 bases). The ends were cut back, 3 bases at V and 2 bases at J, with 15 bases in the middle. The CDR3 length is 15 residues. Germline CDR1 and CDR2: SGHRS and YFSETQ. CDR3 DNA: TGCGCCAGCAGCTCCCTGGCGGGACAGACCTACGAGCAGTACTTC. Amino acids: CASSSLAGQTYEQYF.

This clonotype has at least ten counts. The CDR3 DNA sequence: TGTGCCAGCAGCCAAGCGGCGGGAGAGACAGATACGCAGTATTTT. Amino acid sequence: CASSQAAGETDTQYF. This chain joins TRBV4-2 and TRBJ2-3, with TRBD2 matching over 7 bases. Germline CDR1 reads LGHNA; CDR2 reads YNFKEQ. There are 15 residues in the CDR3. V gave up 1 base and J gave up 3 bases; unmatched junction bases: 4.

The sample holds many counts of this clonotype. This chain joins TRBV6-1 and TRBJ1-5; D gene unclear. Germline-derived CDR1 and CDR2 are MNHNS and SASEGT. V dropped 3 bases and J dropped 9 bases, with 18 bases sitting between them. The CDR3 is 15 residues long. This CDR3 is CASSEWAPYVWPQHF. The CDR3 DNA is TGTGCCAGCAGTGAGTGGGCCCCCTATGTTTGGCCCCAGCATTTT.

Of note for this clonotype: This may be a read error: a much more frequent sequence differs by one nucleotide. CDR3 DNA sequence: TGTGCCAGCTCGCAACGGGGTGTTAGCTCCTACGAGCAGTACTTC. Protein: CASSQRGVSSYEQYF. The chain has TRBV18 and TRBJ2-7; tentatively, D is TRBD2 (5 bases). The length of the CDR3 is 15 residues. V gave up 6 bases and J gave up 0 bases, with 15 bases separating them. Germline V gene sequence: CDR1 KGHSH, CDR2 LQKENI.

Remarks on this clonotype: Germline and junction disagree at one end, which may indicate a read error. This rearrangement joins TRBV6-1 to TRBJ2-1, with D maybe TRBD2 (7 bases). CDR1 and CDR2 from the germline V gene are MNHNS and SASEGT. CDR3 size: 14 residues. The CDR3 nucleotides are TGTGCCAGCCGAGGGGGGGGCTCCGACAATGAGCAGTTCTTC. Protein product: CASRGGGSDNEQFF.

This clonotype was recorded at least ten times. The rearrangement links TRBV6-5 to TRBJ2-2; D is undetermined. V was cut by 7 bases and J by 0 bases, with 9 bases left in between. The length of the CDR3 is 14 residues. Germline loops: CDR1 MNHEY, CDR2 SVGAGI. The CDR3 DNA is TGTGCCAGCATGGTCAGAACGAACACCGGGGAGCTGTTTTTT. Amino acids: CASMVRTNTGELFF.

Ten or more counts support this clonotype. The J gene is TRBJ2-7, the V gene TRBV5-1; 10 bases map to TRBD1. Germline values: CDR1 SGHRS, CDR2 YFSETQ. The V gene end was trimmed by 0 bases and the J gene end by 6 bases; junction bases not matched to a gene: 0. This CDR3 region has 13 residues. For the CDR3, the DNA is TGCGCCAGCAGCTTGGGGGACAGGGGCGAGCAGTACTTC. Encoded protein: CASSLGDRGEQYF.

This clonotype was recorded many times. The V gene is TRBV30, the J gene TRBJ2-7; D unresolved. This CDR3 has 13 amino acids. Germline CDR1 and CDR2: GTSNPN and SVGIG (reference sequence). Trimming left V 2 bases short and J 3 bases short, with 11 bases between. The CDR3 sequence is CAWSKGQFYEQYF. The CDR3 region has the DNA TGTGCCTGGAGTAAAGGCCAGTTCTACGAGCAGTACTTC.

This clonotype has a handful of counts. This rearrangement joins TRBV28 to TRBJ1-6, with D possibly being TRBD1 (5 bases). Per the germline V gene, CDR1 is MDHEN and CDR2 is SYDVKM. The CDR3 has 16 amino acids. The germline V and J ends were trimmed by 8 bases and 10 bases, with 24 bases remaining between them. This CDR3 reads CASRPREPGFSSPLHF. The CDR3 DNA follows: TGTGCCAGCCGACCCAGGGAACCCGGCTTTAGCTCACCCCTCCACTTT.

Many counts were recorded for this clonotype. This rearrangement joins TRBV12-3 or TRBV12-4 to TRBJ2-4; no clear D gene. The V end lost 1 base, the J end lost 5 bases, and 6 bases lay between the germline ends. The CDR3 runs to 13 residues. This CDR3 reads CASSLVPQNIQYF. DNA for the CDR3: TGTGCCAGCAGTTTAGTGCCACAAAACATTCAGTACTTC.

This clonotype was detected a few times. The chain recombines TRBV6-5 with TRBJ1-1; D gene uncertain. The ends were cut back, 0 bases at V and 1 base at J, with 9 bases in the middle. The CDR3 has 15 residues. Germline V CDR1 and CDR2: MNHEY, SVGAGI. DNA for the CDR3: TGTGCCAGCAGTTACTCGGATCCAGAGAACACTGAAGCTTTCTTT. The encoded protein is CASSYSDPENTEAFF.

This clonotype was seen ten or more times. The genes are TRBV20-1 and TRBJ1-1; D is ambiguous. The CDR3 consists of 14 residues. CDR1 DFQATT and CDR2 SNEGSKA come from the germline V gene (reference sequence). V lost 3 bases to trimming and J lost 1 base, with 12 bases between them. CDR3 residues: CSARTRTGNTEAFF. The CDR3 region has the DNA TGCAGTGCTAGGACCCGGACGGGGAACACTGAAGCTTTCTTT.

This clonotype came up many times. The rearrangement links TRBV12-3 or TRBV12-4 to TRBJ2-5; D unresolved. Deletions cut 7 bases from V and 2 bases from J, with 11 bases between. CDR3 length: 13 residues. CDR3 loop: CASTTGVQETQYF. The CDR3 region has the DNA TGTGCCAGCACTACTGGGGTTCAAGAGACCCAGTACTTC.

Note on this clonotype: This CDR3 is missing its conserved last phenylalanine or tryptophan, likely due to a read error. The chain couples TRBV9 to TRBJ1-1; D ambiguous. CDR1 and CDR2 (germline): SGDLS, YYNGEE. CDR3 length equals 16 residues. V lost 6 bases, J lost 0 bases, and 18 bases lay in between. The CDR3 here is CASNPMGRPMNTEAFY. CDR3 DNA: TGTGCCAGCAATCCCATGGGTCGGCCTATGAACACTGAAGCTTTCTAT.

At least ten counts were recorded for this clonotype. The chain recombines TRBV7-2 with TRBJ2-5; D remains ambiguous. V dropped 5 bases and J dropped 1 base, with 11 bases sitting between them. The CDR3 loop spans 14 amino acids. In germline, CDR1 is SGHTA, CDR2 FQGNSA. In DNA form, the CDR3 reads TGTGCCAGCAGCCCAACCCGGACCCAAGAGACCCAGTACTTC. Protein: CASSPTRTQETQYF.

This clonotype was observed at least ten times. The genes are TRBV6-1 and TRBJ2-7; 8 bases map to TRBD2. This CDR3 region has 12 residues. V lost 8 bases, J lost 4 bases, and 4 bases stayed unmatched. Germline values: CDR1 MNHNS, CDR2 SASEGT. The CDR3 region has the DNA TGTGCCAGCCTTGCTAGCGGGTACGAGCAGTACTTC. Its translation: CASLASGYEQYF.

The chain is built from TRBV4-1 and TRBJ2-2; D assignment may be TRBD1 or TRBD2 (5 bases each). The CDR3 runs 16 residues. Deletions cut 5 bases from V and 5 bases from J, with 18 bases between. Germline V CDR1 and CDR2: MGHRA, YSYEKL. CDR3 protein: CASSMSGASRTGELFF. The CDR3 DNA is TGCGCCAGCAGCATGTCCGGGGCCTCTAGGACCGGGGAGCTGTTTTTT.

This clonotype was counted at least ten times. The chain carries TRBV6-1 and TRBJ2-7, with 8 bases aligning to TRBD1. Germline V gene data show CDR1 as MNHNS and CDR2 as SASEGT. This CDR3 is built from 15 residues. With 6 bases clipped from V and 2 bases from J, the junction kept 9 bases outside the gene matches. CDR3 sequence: CASSAQEDRAYEQYF. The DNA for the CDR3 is TGTGCCAGCAGCGCCCAGGAGGACAGGGCCTACGAGCAGTACTTC.

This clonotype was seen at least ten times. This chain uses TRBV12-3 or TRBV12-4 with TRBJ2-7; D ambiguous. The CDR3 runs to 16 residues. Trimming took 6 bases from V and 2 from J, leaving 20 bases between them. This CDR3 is CASSNRAYGEAYEQYF. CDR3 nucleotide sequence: TGTGCCAGCAGCAACCGCGCCTATGGGGAAGCCTACGAGCAGTACTTC.

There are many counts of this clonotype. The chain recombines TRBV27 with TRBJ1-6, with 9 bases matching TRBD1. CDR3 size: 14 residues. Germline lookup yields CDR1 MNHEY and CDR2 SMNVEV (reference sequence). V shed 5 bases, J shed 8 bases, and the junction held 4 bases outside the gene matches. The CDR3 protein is CASSPGTGYSPLHF. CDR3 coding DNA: TGTGCCAGCAGTCCCGGGACAGGGTATTCACCCCTCCACTTT.

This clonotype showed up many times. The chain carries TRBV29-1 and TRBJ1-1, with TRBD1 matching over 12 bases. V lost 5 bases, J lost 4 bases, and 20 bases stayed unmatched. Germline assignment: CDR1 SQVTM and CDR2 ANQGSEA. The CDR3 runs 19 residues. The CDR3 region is CSVLVQIRDRGRLGTEAFF. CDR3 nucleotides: TGCAGCGTTTTAGTCCAGATCCGGGACAGGGGGCGACTGGGCACTGAAGCTTTCTTT.

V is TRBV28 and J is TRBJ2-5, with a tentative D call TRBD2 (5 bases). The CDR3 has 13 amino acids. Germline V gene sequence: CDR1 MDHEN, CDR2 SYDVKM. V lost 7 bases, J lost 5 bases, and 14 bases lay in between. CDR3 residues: CASTPGVRETQYF. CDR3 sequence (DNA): TGTGCCAGCACACCCGGGGTTCGCGAGACCCAGTACTTC.

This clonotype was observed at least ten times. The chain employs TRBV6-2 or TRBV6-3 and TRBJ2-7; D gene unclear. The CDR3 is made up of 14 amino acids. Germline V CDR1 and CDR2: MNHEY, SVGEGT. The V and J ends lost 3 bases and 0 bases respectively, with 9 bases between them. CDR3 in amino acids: CASSYALSSYEQYF. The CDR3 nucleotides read TGTGCCAGCAGTTATGCGTTATCCTCCTACGAGCAGTACTTC.

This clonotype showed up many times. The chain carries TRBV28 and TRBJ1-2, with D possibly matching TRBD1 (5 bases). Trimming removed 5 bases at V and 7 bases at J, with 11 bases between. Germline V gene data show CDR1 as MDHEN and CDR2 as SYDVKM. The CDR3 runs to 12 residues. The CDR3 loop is CASSKQDRGYTF. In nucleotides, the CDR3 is TGTGCCAGCAGTAAACAGGACCGTGGCTACACCTTC.

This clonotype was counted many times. The CDR3 DNA reads as TGTGCCAGCAGTTTGTTGGACCTTCAGCCCCAGCATTTT. Translation gives CASSLLDLQPQHF. J is TRBJ1-5 and V is TRBV12-3 or TRBV12-4, with D uncertain. The CDR3 runs to 13 residues. Trimming took 3 bases from V and 6 from J, leaving 9 bases between them.

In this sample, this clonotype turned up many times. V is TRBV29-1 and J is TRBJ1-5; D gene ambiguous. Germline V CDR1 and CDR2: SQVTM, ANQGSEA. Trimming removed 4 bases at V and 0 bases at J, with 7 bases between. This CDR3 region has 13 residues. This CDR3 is CSVASSSNQPQHF. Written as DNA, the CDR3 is TGCAGCGTTGCTTCTTCTAGCAATCAGCCCCAGCATTTT.

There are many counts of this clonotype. The CDR3 DNA is TGTGCCAGCAGCAGGCAGCGGAGCCAAGAGACCCAGTACTTC. This translates into CASSRQRSQETQYF. The chain has TRBV27 and TRBJ2-5; TRBD2 might be the D (5 bases). Trimming removed 6 bases from V and 1 base from J, with 12 bases in between. The CDR3 contains 14 residues. Germline loops: CDR1 MNHEY, CDR2 SMNVEV (reference sequence).

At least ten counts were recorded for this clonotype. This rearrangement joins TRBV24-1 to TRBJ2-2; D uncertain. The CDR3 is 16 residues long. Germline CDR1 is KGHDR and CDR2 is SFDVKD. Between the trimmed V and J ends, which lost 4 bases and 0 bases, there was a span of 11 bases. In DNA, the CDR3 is TGTGCCACCAGTGACCCTGACACCCCGAACACCGGGGAGCTGTTTTTT. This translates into CATSDPDTPNTGELFF.